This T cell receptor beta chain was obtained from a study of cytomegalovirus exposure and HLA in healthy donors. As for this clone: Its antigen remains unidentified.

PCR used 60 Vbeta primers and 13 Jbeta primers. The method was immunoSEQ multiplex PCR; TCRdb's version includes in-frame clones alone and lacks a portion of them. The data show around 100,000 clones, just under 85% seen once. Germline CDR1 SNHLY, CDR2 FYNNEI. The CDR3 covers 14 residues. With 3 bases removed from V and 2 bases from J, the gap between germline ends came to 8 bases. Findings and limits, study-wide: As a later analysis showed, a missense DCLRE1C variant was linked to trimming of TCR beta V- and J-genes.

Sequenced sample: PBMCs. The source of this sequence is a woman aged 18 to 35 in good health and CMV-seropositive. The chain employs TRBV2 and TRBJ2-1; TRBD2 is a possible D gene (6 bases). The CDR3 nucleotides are TGTGCCAGCAGTGAGGGCGGGGCCTACAATGAGCAGTTCTTC. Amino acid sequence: CASSEGGAYNEQFF.